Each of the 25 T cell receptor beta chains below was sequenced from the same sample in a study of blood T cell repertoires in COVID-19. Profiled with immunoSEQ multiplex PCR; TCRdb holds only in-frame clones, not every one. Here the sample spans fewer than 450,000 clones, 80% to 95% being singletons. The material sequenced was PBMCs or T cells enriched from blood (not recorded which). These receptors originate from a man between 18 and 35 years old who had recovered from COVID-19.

CDR3 amino acids: CASSYSPSGDSYEQYF. CDR3 bases: TGTGCCAGCAGTTACTCGCCTAGCGGAGACTCCTACGAGCAGTACTTC. This sequence joins TRBV6-5 and TRBJ2-7; TRBD2 agrees at 7 bases. This CDR3 has 16 residues. Germline V gene sequence: CDR1 MNHEY, CDR2 SVGAGI. J gave up 0 bases and V 0 bases, and 5 bases lay outside the gene matches.

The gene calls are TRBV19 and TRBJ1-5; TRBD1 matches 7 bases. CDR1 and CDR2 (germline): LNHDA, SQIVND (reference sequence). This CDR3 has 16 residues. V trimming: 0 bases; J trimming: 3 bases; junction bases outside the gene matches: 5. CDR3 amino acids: CASSIEGQSNNQPQHF. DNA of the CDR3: TGTGCCAGTAGTATAGAGGGACAGAGCAACAATCAGCCCCAGCATTTT.

The CDR3 region has the DNA TGTGCCAGCAGCCCCAAGATGCCCCGGGAGGGCCACGAGCAGTACTTC. Amino acid sequence: CASSPKMPREGHEQYF. The gene calls are TRBV3-1 (or the pseudogene TRBV3-2) and TRBJ2-7, with 8 nucleotides matching TRBD2. The CDR3 is made up of 16 amino acids. Germline V gene sequence: CDR1 LGHDT, CDR2 YNNKEL (reference sequence). With 4 bases clipped from V and 5 bases from J, the junction kept 13 bases outside the gene matches.

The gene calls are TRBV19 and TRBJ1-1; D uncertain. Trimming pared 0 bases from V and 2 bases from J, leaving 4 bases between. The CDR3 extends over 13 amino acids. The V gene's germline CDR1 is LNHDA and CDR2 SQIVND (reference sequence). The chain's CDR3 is CASSIDSNTEAFF. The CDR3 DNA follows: TGTGCCAGTAGTATAGATAGCAACACTGAAGCTTTCTTT.

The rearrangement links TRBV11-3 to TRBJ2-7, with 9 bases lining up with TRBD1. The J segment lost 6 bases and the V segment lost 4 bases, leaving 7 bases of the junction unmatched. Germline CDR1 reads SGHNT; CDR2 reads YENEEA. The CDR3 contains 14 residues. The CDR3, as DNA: TGTGCCAGCAGCTCCGGGACAGGGAATCTCGAGCAGTACTTC. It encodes CASSSGTGNLEQYF.

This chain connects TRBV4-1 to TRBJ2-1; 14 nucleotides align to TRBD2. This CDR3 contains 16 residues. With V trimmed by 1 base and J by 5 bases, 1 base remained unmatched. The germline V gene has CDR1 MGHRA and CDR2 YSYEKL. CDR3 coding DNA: TGCGCCAGCAGCCAAGGACTAGCGGGAGGGAACAATGAGCAGTTCTTC. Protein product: CASSQGLAGGNNEQFF.

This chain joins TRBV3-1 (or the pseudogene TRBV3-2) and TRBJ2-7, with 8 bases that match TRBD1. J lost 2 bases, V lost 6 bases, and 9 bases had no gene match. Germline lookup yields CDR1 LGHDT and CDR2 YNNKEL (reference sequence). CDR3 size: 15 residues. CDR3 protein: CASSLAGTGTYEQYF. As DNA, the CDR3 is TGTGCCAGCAGTCTCGCCGGGACAGGTACCTACGAGCAGTACTTC.

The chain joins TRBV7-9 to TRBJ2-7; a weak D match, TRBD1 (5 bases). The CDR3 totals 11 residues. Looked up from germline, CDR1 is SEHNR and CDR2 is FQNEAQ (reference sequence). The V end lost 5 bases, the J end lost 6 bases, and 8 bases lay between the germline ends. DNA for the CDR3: TGTGCCAGCAGCACAGACAGCGAGCAGTACTTC. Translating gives CASSTDSEQYF.

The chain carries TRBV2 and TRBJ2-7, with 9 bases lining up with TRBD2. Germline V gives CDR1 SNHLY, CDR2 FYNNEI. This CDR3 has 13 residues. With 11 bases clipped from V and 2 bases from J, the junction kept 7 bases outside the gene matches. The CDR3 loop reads CASNSGSTYEQYF. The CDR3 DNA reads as TGTGCCTCGAATAGCGGGAGTACCTACGAGCAGTACTTC.

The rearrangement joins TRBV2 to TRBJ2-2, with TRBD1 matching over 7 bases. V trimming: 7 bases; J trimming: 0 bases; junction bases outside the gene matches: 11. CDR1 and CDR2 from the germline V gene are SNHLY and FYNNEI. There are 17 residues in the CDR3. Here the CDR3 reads CASKDRASVTNTGELFF. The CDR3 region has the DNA TGTGCCAGCAAAGACAGGGCGAGTGTCACGAACACCGGGGAGCTGTTTTTT.

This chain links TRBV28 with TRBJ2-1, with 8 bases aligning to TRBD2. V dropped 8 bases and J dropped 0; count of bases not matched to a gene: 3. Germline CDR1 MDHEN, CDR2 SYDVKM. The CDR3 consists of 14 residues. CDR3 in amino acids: CASRSGSSYNEQFF. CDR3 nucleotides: TGTGCCAGCCGGAGCGGGAGCTCCTACAATGAGCAGTTCTTC.

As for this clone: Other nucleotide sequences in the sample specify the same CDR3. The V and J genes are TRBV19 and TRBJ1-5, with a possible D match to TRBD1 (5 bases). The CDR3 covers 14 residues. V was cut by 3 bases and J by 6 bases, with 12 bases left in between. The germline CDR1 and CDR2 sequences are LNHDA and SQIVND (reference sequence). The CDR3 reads CASSIQGRGQPQHF. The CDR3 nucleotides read TGTGCCAGTAGTATTCAGGGTCGCGGTCAGCCCCAGCATTTT.

The CDR3: CATSDSTTGGYEQYF. CDR3 nucleotide sequence: TGTGCCACCAGTGATTCCACGACGGGGGGGTACGAGCAGTACTTC. This rearrangement joins TRBV24-1 to TRBJ2-7, with TRBD2 identical over 8 bases. Germline CDR1 KGHDR, CDR2 SFDVKD. The V and J ends lost 2 bases and 4 bases, in that order; junction bases with no gene match: 6. The CDR3 is 15 residues long.

CDR3 region: CASSTLTSVSYEQYF. In nucleotides, the CDR3 is TGTGCCAGCAGCACGCTGACTAGCGTTTCCTACGAGCAGTACTTC. The chain links TRBV5-5 to TRBJ2-7; 8 bases agree with TRBD2. J was trimmed by 1 base and V by 4 bases; bases with no gene match: 7. This CDR3 comprises 15 residues. CDR1 is SGHKS and CDR2 is YYEKEE in the germline V gene (reference sequence).

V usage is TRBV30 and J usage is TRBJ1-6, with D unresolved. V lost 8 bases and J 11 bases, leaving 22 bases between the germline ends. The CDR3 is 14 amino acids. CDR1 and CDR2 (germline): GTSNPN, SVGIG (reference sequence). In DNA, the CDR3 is TGTGCCGGCAGCCTAGATCTCGGAAATCCACCCCTCCACTTT. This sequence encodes CAGSLDLGNPPLHF.

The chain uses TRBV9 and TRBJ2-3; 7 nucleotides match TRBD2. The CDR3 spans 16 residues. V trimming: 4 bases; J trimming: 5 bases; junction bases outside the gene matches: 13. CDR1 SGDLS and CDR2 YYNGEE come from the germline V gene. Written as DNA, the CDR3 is TGTGCCAGCAGCATGAAGCGGGGAGAGGAATTAGATACGCAGTATTTT. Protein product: CASSMKRGEELDTQYF.

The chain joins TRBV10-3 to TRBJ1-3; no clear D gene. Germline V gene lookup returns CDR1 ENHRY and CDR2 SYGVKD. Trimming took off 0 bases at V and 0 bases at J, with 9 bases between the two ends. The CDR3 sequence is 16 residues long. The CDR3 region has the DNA TGTGCCATCAGTGAGTCCGAGGGCATCTCTGGAAACACCATATATTTT. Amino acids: CAISESEGISGNTIYF.

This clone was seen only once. The CDR3 is CASSAQSEGLTEAFF. In DNA form, the CDR3 reads TGTGCCAGCAGCGCTCAGTCCGAGGGTTTAACTGAAGCTTTCTTT. V usage is TRBV9 and J usage is TRBJ1-1; no definite D call. Germline CDR1 and CDR2: SGDLS and YYNGEE. V lost 3 bases and J lost 5, with 17 bases in between. The CDR3 has 15 residues.

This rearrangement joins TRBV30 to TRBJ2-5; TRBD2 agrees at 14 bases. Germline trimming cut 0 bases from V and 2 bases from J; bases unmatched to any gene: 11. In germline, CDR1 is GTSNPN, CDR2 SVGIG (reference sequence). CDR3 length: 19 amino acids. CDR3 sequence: CAWSVLWGLAGERQETQYF. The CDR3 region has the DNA TGTGCCTGGAGTGTACTATGGGGACTAGCGGGAGAACGGCAAGAGACCCAGTACTTC.

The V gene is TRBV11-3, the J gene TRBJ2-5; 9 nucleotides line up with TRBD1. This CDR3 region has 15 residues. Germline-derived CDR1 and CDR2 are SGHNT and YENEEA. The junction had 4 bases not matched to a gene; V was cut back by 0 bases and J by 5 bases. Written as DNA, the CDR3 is TGTGCCAGCAGCTTAGAACAGGGGGCTATTGAGACCCAGTACTTC. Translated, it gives CASSLEQGAIETQYF.

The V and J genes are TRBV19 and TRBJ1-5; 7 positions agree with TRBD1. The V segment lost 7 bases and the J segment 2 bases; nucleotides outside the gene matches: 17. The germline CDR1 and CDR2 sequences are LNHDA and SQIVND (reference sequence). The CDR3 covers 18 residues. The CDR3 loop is CASIADRKGAWGNQPQHF. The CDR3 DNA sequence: TGTGCCAGTATCGCCGACCGCAAGGGGGCATGGGGCAATCAGCCCCAGCATTTT.

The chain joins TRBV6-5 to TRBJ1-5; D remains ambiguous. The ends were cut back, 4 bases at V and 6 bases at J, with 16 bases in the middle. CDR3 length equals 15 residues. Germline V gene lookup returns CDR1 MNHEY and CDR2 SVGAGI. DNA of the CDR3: TGTGCCAGCAGTTCTAGGGAGCCCGGCGGTCAGCCCCAGCATTTT. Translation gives CASSSREPGGQPQHF.

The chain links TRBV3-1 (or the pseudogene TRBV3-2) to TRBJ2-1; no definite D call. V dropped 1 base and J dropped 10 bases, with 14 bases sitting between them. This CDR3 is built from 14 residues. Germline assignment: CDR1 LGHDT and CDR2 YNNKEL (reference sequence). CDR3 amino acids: CASSQGAGILEQFF. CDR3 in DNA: TGTGCCAGCAGCCAAGGGGCAGGAATATTGGAGCAGTTCTTC.

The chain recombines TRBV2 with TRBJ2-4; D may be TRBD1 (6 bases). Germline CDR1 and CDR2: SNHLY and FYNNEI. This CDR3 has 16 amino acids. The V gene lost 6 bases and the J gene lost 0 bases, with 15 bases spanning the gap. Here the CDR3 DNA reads TGTGCCAGCAGGGGGGACATCAGACAAGCCAAAAACATTCAGTACTTC. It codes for CASRGDIRQAKNIQYF.

The DNA for the CDR3 is TGCAGCGTTGAAGTAGGGGTTGAGACCCAGTACTTC. It yields the protein CSVEVGVETQYF. The V call is TRBV29-1, the J call TRBJ2-5; maybe TRBD1 (5 bases). The CDR3 totals 12 residues. Trimming took off 1 base at V and 5 bases at J, with 8 bases between the two ends. Germline CDR1 is SQVTM and CDR2 is ANQGSEA.